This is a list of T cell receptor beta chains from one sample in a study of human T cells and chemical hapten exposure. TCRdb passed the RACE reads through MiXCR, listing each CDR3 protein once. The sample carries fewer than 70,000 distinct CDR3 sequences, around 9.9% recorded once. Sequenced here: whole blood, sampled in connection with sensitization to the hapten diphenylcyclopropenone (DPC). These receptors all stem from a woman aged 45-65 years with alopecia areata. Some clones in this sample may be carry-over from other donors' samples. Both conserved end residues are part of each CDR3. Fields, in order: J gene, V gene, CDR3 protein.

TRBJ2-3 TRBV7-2 CASSFRRERPDTQYF
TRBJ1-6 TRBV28 CASKRTGNSPLHF
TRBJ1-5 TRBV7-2 CASSLGLRRQGNQPQHF
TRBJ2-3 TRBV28 CASSFNGLRGTDTQYF
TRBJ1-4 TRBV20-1 CSAHAGGLNEKLFF
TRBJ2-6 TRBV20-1 CSAIDRAGANVLTF
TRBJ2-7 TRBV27 CASSPSGPYEQYF
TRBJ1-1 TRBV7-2 CASSRRGVTTEAFF
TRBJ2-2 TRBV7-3 CASSHSGSTGELFF
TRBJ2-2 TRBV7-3 CASSSNTGELFF
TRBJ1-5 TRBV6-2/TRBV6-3 CASSYEITGKEPQHF
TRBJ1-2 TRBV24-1 CATSDSRSYGYTF
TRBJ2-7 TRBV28 CASSPAAPSYEQYF
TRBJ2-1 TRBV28 CASFSLAGGSYNEQFF
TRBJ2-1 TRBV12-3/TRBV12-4 CASSPFSGINEQFF
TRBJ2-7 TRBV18 CASLNWTDFYSYEQYF
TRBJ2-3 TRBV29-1 CSVGSTDTQYF